One sample yielded the 29 T cell receptor beta chains listed below, sequenced in a study of OX40 agonist ivuxolimab in advanced cancers. Profiling relied on immunoSEQ multiplex PCR, and the TCRdb table lists in-frame clones only, not all of them. The table has 60,000 to 75,000 clones, around 82% seen once. Sequenced here: CD4+ or CD8+ T cells sorted from blood, sampled in a trial of the OX40 agonist ivuxolimab. The source of these receptors is an adult with an advanced solid tumor such as melanoma, head and neck, liver or kidney cancer.

The CDR3, as DNA: TGTGCCAGCAGCGTCAATGAGCAGTTCTTC. It codes for CASSVNEQFF. The chain links TRBV5-8 to TRBJ2-1; D gene ambiguous. V was clipped by 4 bases and J by 6 bases, with 2 bases between them. Looked up from germline, CDR1 is SGHTS and CDR2 is YDEGEE. The CDR3 is 10 residues long.

The chain combines TRBV5-4 with TRBJ1-2; maybe TRBD1 (6 bases). CDR3 length equals 14 residues. Germline CDR1 reads SGHNT; CDR2 reads YYREEE (reference sequence). Trimming removed 2 bases from V and 4 bases from J, with 12 bases in between. CDR3 DNA: TGTGCCAGCAGCTTACCACAGGGTTCCTATGGCTACACCTTC. Translating it yields CASSLPQGSYGYTF.

V usage is TRBV29-1 and J usage is TRBJ2-5; 8 positions match TRBD2. With V trimmed by 3 bases and J by 2 bases, 5 bases remained unmatched. The CDR3 contains 14 residues. Germline loops: CDR1 SQVTM, CDR2 ANQGSEA. Written as DNA, the CDR3 is TGCAGCGTTGAGGGTTTAGCGGGGCAAGAGACCCAGTACTTC. The encoded protein is CSVEGLAGQETQYF.

The chain carries TRBV4-3 and TRBJ1-5, with no clear D. This CDR3 spans 14 amino acids. V was trimmed by 1 base and J by 11 bases, leaving 15 bases between them. The germline CDR1 and CDR2 sequences are LGHNA and YSLEER. CDR3: CASSQAYGVVAQHF. The CDR3 DNA is TGCGCCAGCAGCCAAGCCTACGGGGTTGTCGCCCAGCATTTT.

This sequence joins TRBV11-3 and TRBJ1-4; D uncertain. Trimming shortened V by 4 bases and J by 7 bases, and 10 bases separated the two germline ends. The CDR3 covers 13 residues. From germline, CDR1 is SGHNT and CDR2 YENEEA. The DNA of the CDR3 is TGTGCCAGCAGCTCAGGAGCAATTGAAAAACTGTTTTTT. This codes for CASSSGAIEKLFF.

The rearrangement links TRBV4-1 to TRBJ2-5, with a tentative D call TRBD1 (5 bases). Germline values: CDR1 MGHRA, CDR2 YSYEKL. The V gene lost 1 base and the J gene lost 5 bases, with 17 bases spanning the gap. There are 16 residues in the CDR3. CDR3 region: CASSQGSGRVRETQYF. The CDR3 DNA reads as TGCGCCAGCAGCCAAGGGAGTGGCAGGGTAAGGGAGACCCAGTACTTC.

This clone was counted only a few times. J is TRBJ1-5 and V is TRBV19; D uncertain. Germline V gene lookup returns CDR1 LNHDA and CDR2 SQIVND (reference sequence). Trimming removed 0 bases from V and 7 bases from J, with 7 bases in between. This CDR3 has 13 amino acids. The CDR3 reads CASSIDQVQPQHF. The CDR3 coding sequence is TGTGCCAGTAGTATAGATCAAGTACAGCCCCAGCATTTT.

The chain joins TRBV4-2 to TRBJ2-3, with D perhaps TRBD2 (7 bases). Germline lookup yields CDR1 LGHNA and CDR2 YNFKEQ. The CDR3 sequence is 17 residues long. Trimming left V 1 base short and J 1 base short, with 15 bases between. DNA of the CDR3: TGTGCCAGCAGCCAAGCGGGGCGGGGGCAACGCACAGATACGCAGTATTTT. It codes for CASSQAGRGQRTDTQYF.

This chain links TRBV18 with TRBJ1-1; the match to TRBD1 covers 11 bases. This CDR3 comprises 16 residues. J lost 4 bases, V lost 5 bases, and 9 bases had no gene match. Per the germline V gene, CDR1 is KGHSH and CDR2 is LQKENI. CDR3 loop: CASSAGQGAWSTEAFF. CDR3 in DNA: TGTGCCAGCTCAGCCGGACAGGGGGCATGGAGCACTGAAGCTTTCTTT.

This clone appeared once. The chain couples TRBV14 to TRBJ2-1; tentative D call: TRBD1 (6 bases). Germline V gene lookup returns CDR1 SGHDN and CDR2 FVKESK. The CDR3 extends over 12 amino acids. Trimming stripped 3 bases from V and 12 bases from J, with 12 bases between. The CDR3 sequence: CASSQNQGSQFF. Written as DNA, the CDR3 is TGTGCCAGCAGCCAGAACCAGGGGTCGCAGTTCTTC.

The chain joins TRBV2 to TRBJ2-5; 9 bases match TRBD1. Germline-derived CDR1 and CDR2 are SNHLY and FYNNEI. The junction had 5 bases not matched to a gene; V was cut back by 7 bases and J by 2 bases. The CDR3 is made up of 14 amino acids. This CDR3 reads CASMGQGLQETQYF. The CDR3, as DNA: TGTGCCAGCATGGGACAGGGTTTGCAAGAGACCCAGTACTTC.

V gene TRBV19 combines with J gene TRBJ2-7; tentative D call: TRBD1 (5 bases). Trimming pared 6 bases from V and 3 bases from J, leaving 9 bases between. The CDR3 totals 12 residues. Germline CDR1 reads LNHDA; CDR2 reads SQIVND (reference sequence). The CDR3 sequence is CASSQGDYEQYF. For the CDR3, the DNA is TGTGCCAGTAGCCAGGGTGACTACGAGCAGTACTTC.

The chain links TRBV2 to TRBJ1-1; 8 bases line up with TRBD1. J lost 4 bases, V lost 8 bases, and 6 bases had no gene match. Germline values: CDR1 SNHLY, CDR2 FYNNEI. This CDR3 spans 13 amino acids. CDR3 DNA: TGTGCCAGCCAAGGACAGGGAGGCACTGAAGCTTTCTTT. Translation: CASQGQGGTEAFF.

This clone occurred once. The chain carries TRBV12-5 and TRBJ2-7, with unresolved D. The CDR3 loop spans 12 amino acids. The germline V gene has CDR1 LGHNT and CDR2 FRNRAP. V lost 7 bases and J 5 bases, leaving 12 bases between the germline ends. The CDR3 region is CASASHWDEQYF. The DNA for the CDR3 is TGTGCTAGTGCCTCCCATTGGGACGAGCAGTACTTC.

J is TRBJ1-2 and V is TRBV19; possible D gene TRBD1, 5 bases. CDR1 is LNHDA and CDR2 is SQIVND in the germline V gene (reference sequence). The V gene lost 3 bases and the J gene lost 5 bases, with 19 bases spanning the gap. CDR3 length: 16 amino acids. The CDR3 sequence is CASSMVPRGDRYGYTF. The CDR3, as DNA: TGTGCCAGTAGTATGGTGCCCAGAGGGGATCGGTATGGCTACACCTTC.

The rearrangement links TRBV2 to TRBJ2-2; possibly TRBD2 for D (6 bases). The V and J ends lost 6 bases and 7 bases respectively, with 9 bases between them. The CDR3 spans 12 residues. The germline V gene encodes CDR1 SNHLY and CDR2 FYNNEI. The CDR3 loop reads CASRAGYGELFF. In DNA form, the CDR3 reads TGTGCCAGCAGGGCGGGGTACGGGGAGCTGTTTTTT.

CDR3 DNA: TGTGCCAGTAGTATAATTAAGGGAACTGAAGCTTTCTTT. Translation gives CASSIIKGTEAFF. The rearrangement joins TRBV19 to TRBJ1-1; unclear D gene. The CDR3 runs to 13 residues. V dropped 2 bases and J dropped 5 bases, with 9 bases sitting between them. Germline V lookup: CDR1 LNHDA, CDR2 SQIVND (reference sequence). The full variable domain, rest sourced from reference TRBV19 and TRBJ1-1, is DGGITQSPKYLFRKEGQNVTLSCEQNLNHDAMYWYRQDPGQGLRLIYYSQIVNDFQKGDIAEGYSVSREKKESFPLTVTSAQKNPTAFYLCASSIIKGTEAFFGQGTRLTVV.

Ten or more counts support this clone. CDR3 DNA: TGTGCCAGCTCACCCAAGGACGGTTCTAACTATGGCTACACCTTC. It encodes CASSPKDGSNYGYTF. This sequence joins TRBV18 and TRBJ1-2; D call uncertain. The length of the CDR3 is 15 residues. The germline V and J ends were trimmed by 3 bases and 0 bases, with 11 bases remaining between them. Germline CDR1 reads KGHSH; CDR2 reads LQKENI.

About this clone itself: The sample has other DNA sequences that encode this CDR3 too. This sequence joins TRBV30 and TRBJ1-1; D gene uncertain. V was clipped by 0 bases and J by 3 bases, with 8 bases between them. Per the germline V gene, CDR1 is GTSNPN and CDR2 is SVGIG (reference sequence). The CDR3 length is 13 residues. The CDR3: CAWSVRLDTEAFF. The CDR3 nucleotides read TGTGCCTGGAGTGTACGGTTGGACACTGAAGCTTTCTTT.

The chain employs TRBV2 and TRBJ2-3, with 7 nucleotides matching TRBD2. Per germline, CDR1 SNHLY and CDR2 FYNNEI. The trim removed 4 bases at V and 4 bases at J, leaving 17 bases unmatched. This CDR3 is built from 18 residues. The CDR3 sequence is CASSVWLAEMIGADTQYF. The CDR3, as DNA: TGTGCCAGCAGTGTTTGGCTAGCGGAGATGATTGGTGCAGATACGCAGTATTTT.

This rearrangement joins TRBV2 to TRBJ2-2; 8 positions match TRBD2. The germline CDR1 and CDR2 sequences are SNHLY and FYNNEI. The V and J ends lost 8 bases and 4 bases, in that order; junction bases with no gene match: 6. The CDR3 is 14 amino acids. The CDR3, as DNA: TGTGCCAGCCGCGGGACTAGTCTCACCGGGGAGCTGTTTTTT. Translated: CASRGTSLTGELFF.

This chain joins TRBV5-5 and TRBJ2-7; the match to TRBD2 covers 11 bases. V dropped 4 bases and J dropped 3; count of bases not matched to a gene: 12. The CDR3 loop spans 17 amino acids. CDR1 SGHKS and CDR2 YYEKEE come from the germline V gene (reference sequence). The chain's CDR3 is CASSAKAYSGGDYEQYF. The CDR3 DNA follows: TGTGCCAGCAGCGCAAAGGCCTATAGCGGGGGGGACTACGAGCAGTACTTC.

This chain's CDR3 is CASSQDGASGGASEQFF. CDR3 in DNA: TGCGCCAGCAGCCAAGATGGAGCTAGCGGGGGGGCCTCTGAGCAGTTCTTC. This chain uses TRBV4-1 with TRBJ2-1; 12 bases match TRBD2. V dropped 0 bases and J dropped 9; count of bases not matched to a gene: 9. The germline CDR1 and CDR2 sequences are MGHRA and YSYEKL. The CDR3 runs 17 residues.

This clone was counted once. The chain links TRBV5-1 to TRBJ2-2; D call uncertain. CDR1 is SGHRS and CDR2 is YFSETQ in the germline V gene. The CDR3 is 18 residues long. V gave up 4 bases and J gave up 5 bases, with 24 bases separating them. CDR3 residues: CASSRSGLLIRKTGELFF. DNA of the CDR3: TGCGCCAGCAGCCGCTCGGGTCTTCTCATTAGGAAAACCGGGGAGCTGTTTTTT.

This chain connects TRBV10-2 to TRBJ2-5; unclear D gene. V lost 0 bases, J lost 4 bases, and 12 bases lay in between. The CDR3 is 15 amino acids. Germline CDR1 reads WSHSY; CDR2 reads SAAADI. The CDR3 DNA sequence: TGCGCCAGCAGTGAGTCCGGGCTAGAAGGAGAGACCCAGTACTTC. This gives the protein CASSESGLEGETQYF.

V usage is TRBV20-1 and J usage is TRBJ1-2; D might be TRBD1 (5 bases). This CDR3 contains 11 residues. Germline CDR1 is DFQATT and CDR2 is SNEGSKA (reference sequence). V lost 1 base and J 8 bases, leaving 8 bases between the germline ends. CDR3 DNA: TGCAGTGCTAGAGTAACAGGCGGCTACACCTTC. Encoded protein: CSARVTGGYTF.

The J gene is TRBJ1-2, the V gene TRBV19, with 8 bases aligning to TRBD1. Germline V gene data show CDR1 as LNHDA and CDR2 as SQIVND (reference sequence). The J segment lost 4 bases and the V segment lost 7 bases, leaving 5 bases of the junction unmatched. The CDR3 covers 13 residues. The CDR3 coding sequence is TGTGCCAGTAACTCGGGACAGGTCTATGGCTACACCTTC. Protein sequence: CASNSGQVYGYTF. Supplemented by reference TRBV19 and TRBJ1-2, the full variable domain reads DGGITQSPKYLFRKEGQNVTLSCEQNLNHDAMYWYRQDPGQGLRLIYYSQIVNDFQKGDIAEGYSVSREKKESFPLTVTSAQKNPTAFYLCASNSGQVYGYTFGSGTRLTVV.

V usage is TRBV4-1 and J usage is TRBJ1-4; D is unresolved. Germline CDR1 is MGHRA and CDR2 is YSYEKL. This CDR3 is 17 amino acids long. With 4 bases removed from V and 0 bases from J, the gap between germline ends came to 15 bases. The CDR3: CASSRNPAGATNEKLFF. In nucleotides, the CDR3 is TGCGCCAGCAGCCGCAACCCCGCGGGTGCAACTAATGAAAAACTGTTTTTT.

The genes are TRBV19 and TRBJ1-2; 8 positions match TRBD1. Germline CDR1 is LNHDA and CDR2 is SQIVND (reference sequence). The V and J ends lost 6 bases and 3 bases, in that order; junction bases with no gene match: 6. The CDR3 extends over 14 amino acids. The CDR3 nucleotides are TGTGCCAGTAGCCCGACAGGGGCCGACTATGGCTACACCTTC. This gives the protein CASSPTGADYGYTF.